This T cell receptor (beta chain) was identified during a study of cytomegalovirus exposure and HLA in healthy donors. The study, taken as a whole, reports: Some TCR beta chains (164 of them) were listed as cytomegalovirus-associated. According to a subsequent analysis, TCR clusters from the first cohort were inclined to appear together in the 110 or so validation repertoires. Among the CMV-associated chains, a few were confirmed in vitro as specific for CMV antigens.

Profiled with immunoSEQ multiplex PCR; TCRdb holds only in-frame clones, not every one. The data show over 200,000 clones, around 80% seen once. Notes on this clone: Its antigen is as yet unknown.

The CDR3 sequence is 14 residues long. Per the germline V gene, CDR1 is SGHVS and CDR2 is FNYEAQ. Trimming removed 5 bases from V and 1 base from J; junction bases left unmatched: 4. The specimen was PBMCs. The chain employs TRBV7-6 and TRBJ2-5, with TRBD1 matching 7 bases. The origin of this receptor is a woman aged 25-40 years in good health and CMV-seropositive. The CDR3 is CASSVDRVQETQYF. CDR3 sequence (DNA): TGTGCCAGCAGCGTCGACAGGGTCCAAGAGACCCAGTACTTC.